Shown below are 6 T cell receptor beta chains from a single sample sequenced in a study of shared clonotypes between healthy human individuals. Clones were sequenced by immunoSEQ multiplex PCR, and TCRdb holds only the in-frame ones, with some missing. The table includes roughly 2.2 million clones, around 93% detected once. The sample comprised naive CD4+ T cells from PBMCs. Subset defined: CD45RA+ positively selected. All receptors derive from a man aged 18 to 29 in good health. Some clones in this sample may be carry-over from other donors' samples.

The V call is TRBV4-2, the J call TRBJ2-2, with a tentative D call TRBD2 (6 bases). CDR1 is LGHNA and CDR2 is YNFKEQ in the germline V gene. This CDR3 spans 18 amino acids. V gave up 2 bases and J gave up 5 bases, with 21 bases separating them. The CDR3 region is CASSQPIGGSVGTGELFF. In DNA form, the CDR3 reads TGTGCCAGCAGCCAACCGATCGGAGGGAGTGTAGGAACCGGGGAGCTGTTTTTT.

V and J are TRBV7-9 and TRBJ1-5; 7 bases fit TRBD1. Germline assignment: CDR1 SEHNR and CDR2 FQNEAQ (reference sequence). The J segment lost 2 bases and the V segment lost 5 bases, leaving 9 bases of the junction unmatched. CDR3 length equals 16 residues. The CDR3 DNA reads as TGTGCCAGCAGCCGCTACGGGACAGACGGCAATCAGCCCCAGCATTTT. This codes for CASSRYGTDGNQPQHF.

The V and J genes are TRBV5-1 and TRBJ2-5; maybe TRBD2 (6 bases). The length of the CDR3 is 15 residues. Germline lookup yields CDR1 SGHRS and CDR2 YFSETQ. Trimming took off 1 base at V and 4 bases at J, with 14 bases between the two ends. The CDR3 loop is CASSLRDGGTETQYF. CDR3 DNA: TGCGCCAGCAGCTTGAGAGATGGCGGGACAGAGACCCAGTACTTC.

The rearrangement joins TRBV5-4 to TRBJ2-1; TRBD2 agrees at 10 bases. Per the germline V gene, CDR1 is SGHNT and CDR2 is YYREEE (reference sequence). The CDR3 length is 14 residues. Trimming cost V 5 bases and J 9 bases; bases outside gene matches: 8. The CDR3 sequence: CASRKREGPSEQFF. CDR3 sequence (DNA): TGTGCCAGCAGGAAGCGGGAGGGCCCCAGTGAGCAGTTCTTC.

In DNA, the CDR3 is TGTGCCAGCAGCTTCCTCACAGGGCCGAACACTGAAGCTTTCTTT. Encoded protein: CASSFLTGPNTEAFF. The chain is built from TRBV7-2 and TRBJ1-1; possibly TRBD1 for D (6 bases). The CDR3 runs to 15 residues. Trimming left V 3 bases short and J 1 base short, with 12 bases between. From germline, CDR1 is SGHTA and CDR2 FQGNSA.

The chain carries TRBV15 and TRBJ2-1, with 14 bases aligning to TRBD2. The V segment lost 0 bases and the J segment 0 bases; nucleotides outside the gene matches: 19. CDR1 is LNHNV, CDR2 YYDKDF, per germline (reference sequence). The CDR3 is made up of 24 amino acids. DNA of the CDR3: TGTGCCACCAGCAGAGATTCTCCGGGACTAGCGGGGGCCGTGTTTGAAAGCTCCTACAATGAGCAGTTCTTC. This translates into CATSRDSPGLAGAVFESSYNEQFF. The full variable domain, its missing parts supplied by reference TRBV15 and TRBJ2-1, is DAMVIQNPRYQVTQFGKPVTLSCSQTLNHNVMYWYQQKSSQAPKLLFHYYDKDFNNEADTPDNFQSRRPNTSFCFLDIRSPGLGDTAMYLCATSRDSPGLAGAVFESSYNEQFFGPGTRLTVL.